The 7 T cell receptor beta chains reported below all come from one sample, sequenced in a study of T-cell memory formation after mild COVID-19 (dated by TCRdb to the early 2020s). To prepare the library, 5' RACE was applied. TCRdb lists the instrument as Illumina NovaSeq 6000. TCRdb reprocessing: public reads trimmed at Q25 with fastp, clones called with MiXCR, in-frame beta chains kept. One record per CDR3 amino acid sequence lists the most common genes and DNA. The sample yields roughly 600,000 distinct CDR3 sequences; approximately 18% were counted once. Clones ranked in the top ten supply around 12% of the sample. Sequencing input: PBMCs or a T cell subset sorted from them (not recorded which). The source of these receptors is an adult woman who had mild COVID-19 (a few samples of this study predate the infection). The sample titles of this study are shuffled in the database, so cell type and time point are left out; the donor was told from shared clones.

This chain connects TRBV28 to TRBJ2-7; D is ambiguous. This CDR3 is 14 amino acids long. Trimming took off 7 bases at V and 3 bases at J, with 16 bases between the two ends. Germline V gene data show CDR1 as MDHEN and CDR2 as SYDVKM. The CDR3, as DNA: TGTGCCAGCACCCCCCCGGGCTCTGACTACGAGCAGTACTTC. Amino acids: CASTPPGSDYEQYF.

In DNA form, the CDR3 reads TGTGCCAGCCTAGCTGATGAGCAGTTCTTC. This sequence encodes CASLADEQFF. The chain recombines TRBV6-1 with TRBJ2-1, with D possibly being TRBD2 (5 bases). Trimming shortened V by 8 bases and J by 8 bases, and 7 bases separated the two germline ends. Germline CDR1 is MNHNS and CDR2 is SASEGT. CDR3 length: 10 residues.

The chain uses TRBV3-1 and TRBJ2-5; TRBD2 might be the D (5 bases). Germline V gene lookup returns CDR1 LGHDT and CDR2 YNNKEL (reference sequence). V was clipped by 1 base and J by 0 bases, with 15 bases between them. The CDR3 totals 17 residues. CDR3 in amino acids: CASSQGLERMYQETQYF. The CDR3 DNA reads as TGTGCCAGCAGCCAAGGTTTGGAGCGGATGTACCAAGAGACCCAGTACTTC.

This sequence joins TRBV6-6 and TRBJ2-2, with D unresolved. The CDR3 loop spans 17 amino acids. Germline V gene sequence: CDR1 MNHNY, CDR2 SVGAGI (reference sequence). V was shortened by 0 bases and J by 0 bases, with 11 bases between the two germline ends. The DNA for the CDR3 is TGTGCCAGCAGTTACTCAGGTGTCGGAGCGAACACCGGGGAGCTGTTTTTT. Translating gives CASSYSGVGANTGELFF.

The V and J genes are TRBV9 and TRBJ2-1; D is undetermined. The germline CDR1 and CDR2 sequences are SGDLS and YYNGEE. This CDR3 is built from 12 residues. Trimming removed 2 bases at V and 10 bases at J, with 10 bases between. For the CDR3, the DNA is TGTGCCAGCAGCGTCAATGAGGAGGAGCAGTTCTTC. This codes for CASSVNEEEQFF.

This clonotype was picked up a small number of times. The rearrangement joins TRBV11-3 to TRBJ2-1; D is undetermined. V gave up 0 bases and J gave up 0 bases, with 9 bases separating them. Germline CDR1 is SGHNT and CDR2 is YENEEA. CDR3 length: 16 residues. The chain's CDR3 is CASSLELGFSYNEQFF. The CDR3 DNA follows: TGTGCCAGCAGCTTAGAGTTAGGATTCTCCTACAATGAGCAGTTCTTC. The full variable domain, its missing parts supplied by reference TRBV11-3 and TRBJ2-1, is EAGVVQSPRYKIIEKKQPVAFWCNPISGHNTLYWYLQNLGQGPELLIRYENEEAVDDSQLPKDRFSAERLKGVDSTLKIQPAELGDSAVYLCASSLELGFSYNEQFFGPGTRLTVL.

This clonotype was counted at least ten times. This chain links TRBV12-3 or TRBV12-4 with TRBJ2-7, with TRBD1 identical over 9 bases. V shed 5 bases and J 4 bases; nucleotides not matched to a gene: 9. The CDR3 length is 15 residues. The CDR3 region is CASSPPGTGYYEQYF. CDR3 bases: TGTGCCAGCAGTCCCCCAGGGACAGGGTATTACGAGCAGTACTTC.